Listed below are T cell receptor beta chains from one sample, sequenced in a study of T cell repertoires in cytomegalovirus infection. Their antigen targets remain unknown. TCRdb recomputed calls from the reads with MiXCR, one row per CDR3 protein. The top ten clones hold roughly 14% of a sample with roughly 350,000 distinct CDR3 sequences, approximately 35% of them seen once. This sample comprised cultured PBMCs, obtained from culture after CMV antigen stimulation. These receptors all stem from a human donor in good health (CMV status not recorded). Some clones in this sample may be carry-over from other donors' samples. The CDR3 runs from the conserved cysteine through the conserved F or W.

j_gene: TRBJ2-1
v_gene: TRBV7-6
CDR3aa: CASSLDENYNEQFF

j_gene: TRBJ2-7
v_gene: TRBV12-3/TRBV12-4
CDR3aa: CASSPPILSYEQYF

j_gene: TRBJ1-1
v_gene: TRBV7-2
CDR3aa: CASSKGQGVWGDTEAFF

j_gene: TRBJ1-6
v_gene: TRBV19
CDR3aa: CASSGGQGANSPLHF

j_gene: TRBJ1-2
v_gene: TRBV7-2
CDR3aa: CASSRDRGIGNGYTF

j_gene: TRBJ1-2
v_gene: TRBV4-1
CDR3aa: CASSQLQGANYGYTF

j_gene: TRBJ2-3
v_gene: TRBV25-1
CDR3aa: CASSEGSWTDTQYF

j_gene: TRBJ2-3
v_gene: TRBV7-8
CDR3aa: CASSLARLAGPQDTQYF

j_gene: TRBJ2-7
v_gene: TRBV19
CDR3aa: CASSSRVRGAEQYF

j_gene: TRBJ2-7
v_gene: TRBV28
CDR3aa: CASSPSQVSYEQYF

j_gene: TRBJ2-5
v_gene: TRBV20-1
CDR3aa: CSASRAATVQETQYF

j_gene: TRBJ2-1
v_gene: TRBV24-1
CDR3aa: CATFSGREGEQFF

j_gene: TRBJ1-1
v_gene: TRBV7-2
CDR3aa: CASSSGQEAFF

j_gene: TRBJ2-1
v_gene: TRBV28
CDR3aa: CASSTGISYNEQFF

j_gene: TRBJ2-7
v_gene: TRBV7-2
CDR3aa: CASSLGQGAAYEQYF